These T cell receptor beta chains were read from a single sample in a study of vaccination effects on CD4 cells after COVID-19. No antigen is known for these receptors. Repertoires were generated with immunoSEQ multiplex PCR, while TCRdb's copy carries only in-frame clones and drops some. Found here are about 73,000 clones, around 79% of them singletons; the top ten hold just under 3%. Sequenced here: CD4+ T cells from PBMCs cultured with HCoV-NL63 spike peptides, sampled before COVID-19 vaccination. These receptors all come from a human donor who received a COVID-19 vaccine. CDR3s include the opening cysteine and the closing phenylalanine or tryptophan. A D gene is named only where the DNA matches it firmly. Rows may omit the clone size; those that give it use once, few, many or a size class.

clone size	D gene	V gene	J gene	CDR3 protein	CDR3 DNA
once	TRBD1	TRBV7-2	TRBJ2-2	CASSLGDRVGAGELFF	TGTGCCAGCAGTTTAGGGGACAGGGTAGGCGCCGGGGAGCTGTTTTTT
.	.	TRBV9	TRBJ2-2	CASSVVGSPGELFF	TGTGCCAGCAGCGTAGTGGGCAGTCCCGGGGAGCTGTTTTTT
.	.	TRBV19	TRBJ2-5	CASSSGSQGTQYF	TGTGCCAGTAGCTCAGGGTCCCAAGGGACCCAGTACTTC
.	TRBD2	TRBV7-3	TRBJ2-5	CASSFPWGTSGGEETQYF	TGTGCCAGCAGCTTCCCCTGGGGGACTAGCGGGGGGGAAGAGACCCAGTACTTC
.	.	TRBV27	TRBJ1-5	CASSHTQTVYSNQPQHF	TGTGCCAGCAGTCACACGCAGACAGTTTATAGCAATCAGCCCCAGCATTTT
.	.	TRBV18	TRBJ2-2	CASSFGGGTGELFF	TGTGCCAGCTCATTCGGGGGAGGAACCGGGGAGCTGTTTTTT
few	.	TRBV29-1	TRBJ1-1	CSVEEVAGHTEAFF	TGCAGCGTTGAAGAAGTAGCGGGTCACACTGAAGCTTTCTTT
.	.	TRBV9	TRBJ2-1	CASSVDLGPHEQFF	TGTGCCAGCAGCGTAGACTTAGGCCCCCATGAGCAGTTCTTC
.	.	TRBV5-1	TRBJ1-1	CASRGLTSPAFF	TGCGCCAGCAGAGGTTTGACCTCGCCGGCTTTCTTT
.	.	TRBV10-3	TRBJ2-6	CAIQAGAGSGANVLTF	TGTGCCATCCAGGCAGGGGCAGGCTCTGGGGCCAACGTCCTGACTTTC
.	.	TRBV28	TRBJ2-3	CASSLVVSTDTQYF	TGTGCCAGCAGCCTAGTGGTCAGCACAGATACGCAGTATTTT
.	.	TRBV7-9	TRBJ2-3	CADQSATDTQYF	TGTGCAGACCAAAGTGCAACAGATACGCAGTATTTT
.	TRBD1	TRBV18	TRBJ2-5	CASSLGQGETQYF	TGTGCCAGCTCACTGGGACAGGGAGAGACCCAGTACTTC
few	.	TRBV5-8	TRBJ1-3	CASSLRDHSGNTIYF	TGTGCCAGCAGCTTACGAGACCACTCTGGAAACACCATATATTTT
.	TRBD1	TRBV24-1	TRBJ2-1	CATTGTGSNEQFF	TGTGCCACCACCGGGACAGGGTCGAATGAGCAGTTCTTC
.	.	TRBV30	TRBJ2-2	CARAAVGGPNGELFF	TGTGCCCGAGCGGCGGTGGGGGGCCCAAACGGGGAGCTGTTTTTT
few	.	TRBV29-1	TRBJ1-2	CSVEDLPRGGRDGYTF	TGCAGCGTTGAAGATCTCCCCCGGGGAGGGCGGGATGGCTACACCTTC
.	.	TRBV5-1	TRBJ1-1	CASSKAVNTEAFF	TGCGCCAGCAGCAAGGCCGTGAACACTGAAGCTTTCTTT
.	.	TRBV5-1	TRBJ1-3	CASSWGQGRGNTIYF	TGCGCCAGCAGCTGGGGACAAGGAAGGGGAAACACCATATATTTT
.	TRBD1	TRBV19	TRBJ1-4	CASSQDRGIGEKLFF	TGTGCCAGTAGTCAGGACAGGGGGATCGGTGAAAAACTGTTTTTT
.	TRBD1	TRBV5-1	TRBJ1-1	CASSLDRGSTEAFF	TGCGCCAGCAGCTTAGACAGGGGTTCGACTGAAGCTTTCTTT
few	.	TRBV24-1	TRBJ2-2	CATSDTGSNTGELFF	TGTGCCACCAGTGACACGGGCTCGAACACCGGGGAGCTGTTTTTT
few	TRBD1	TRBV9	TRBJ2-1	CASSTAPGTGGEEQFF	TGTGCCAGCAGCACCGCCCCCGGGACAGGGGGAGAGGAGCAGTTCTTC
.	.	TRBV5-8	TRBJ1-5	CASSLVWGASNQPQHF	TGTGCCAGCAGCTTGGTGTGGGGCGCGAGCAATCAGCCCCAGCATTTT
.	.	TRBV2	TRBJ2-5	CASNLHRQETQYF	TGTGCCAGCAACCTCCACAGACAAGAGACCCAGTACTTC
.	.	TRBV27	TRBJ1-5	CASSPTGGNQPQHF	TGTGCCAGCAGTCCGACGGGAGGCAATCAGCCCCAGCATTTT
few	.	TRBV2	TRBJ1-4	CASSDRDREKLFF	TGTGCCAGCAGTGACAGGGACCGGGAAAAACTGTTTTTT
once	.	TRBV11-3	TRBJ2-1	CASSPPWSRNEQFF	TGTGCCAGCAGCCCTCCCTGGAGTCGGAATGAGCAGTTCTTC
.	TRBD1	TRBV19	TRBJ2-3	CASSVSGQPYTDTQYF	TGTGCCAGTAGTGTTTCGGGACAGCCTTACACAGATACGCAGTATTTT
.	TRBD1	TRBV29-1	TRBJ2-2	CSAGTGDTGELFF	TGCAGCGCCGGGACAGGGGATACCGGGGAGCTGTTTTTT
.	TRBD1	TRBV10-3	TRBJ1-5	CAISRDSSNQPQHF	TGTGCCATCAGCCGGGACAGCAGCAATCAGCCCCAGCATTTT
.	TRBD2	TRBV5-1	TRBJ2-5	CASSLGLAGGQETQYF	TGCGCCAGCAGCTTGGGGCTAGCGGGGGGACAAGAGACCCAGTACTTC
.	.	TRBV7-9	TRBJ1-3	CASSFTGPSSGNTIYF	TGTGCCAGCAGCTTTACAGGTCCTTCCTCTGGAAACACCATATATTTT
.	TRBD1	TRBV7-9	TRBJ1-2	CASSPGGPRVGGYTF	TGTGCCAGCAGCCCAGGGGGCCCTCGAGTAGGTGGCTACACCTTC
.	TRBD2	TRBV9	TRBJ2-3	CASSVGASGALADTQYF	TGTGCCAGCAGCGTAGGGGCTAGCGGAGCGTTGGCAGATACGCAGTATTTT
.	.	TRBV27	TRBJ1-5	CASSAQGRNQPQHF	TGTGCCAGCAGTGCTCAGGGGAGGAATCAGCCCCAGCATTTT
once	TRBD2	TRBV4-3	TRBJ2-4	CASSQETSGGAVLF	TGCGCCAGCAGCCAAGAAACTAGCGGGGGGGCGGTGTTGTTC